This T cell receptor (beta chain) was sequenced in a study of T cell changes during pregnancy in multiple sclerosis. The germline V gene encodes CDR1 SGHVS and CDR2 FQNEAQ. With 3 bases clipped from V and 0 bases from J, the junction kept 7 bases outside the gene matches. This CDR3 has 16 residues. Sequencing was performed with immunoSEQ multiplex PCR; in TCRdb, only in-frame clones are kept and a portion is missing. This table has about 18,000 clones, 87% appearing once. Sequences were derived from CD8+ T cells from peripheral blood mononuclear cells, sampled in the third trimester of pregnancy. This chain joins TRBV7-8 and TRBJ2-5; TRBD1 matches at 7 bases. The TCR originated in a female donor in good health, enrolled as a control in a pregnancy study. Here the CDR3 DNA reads TGTGCCAGCAGCTTCTACAGGGGCCTCAACCAAGAGACCCAGTACTTC. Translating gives CASSFYRGLNQETQYF.